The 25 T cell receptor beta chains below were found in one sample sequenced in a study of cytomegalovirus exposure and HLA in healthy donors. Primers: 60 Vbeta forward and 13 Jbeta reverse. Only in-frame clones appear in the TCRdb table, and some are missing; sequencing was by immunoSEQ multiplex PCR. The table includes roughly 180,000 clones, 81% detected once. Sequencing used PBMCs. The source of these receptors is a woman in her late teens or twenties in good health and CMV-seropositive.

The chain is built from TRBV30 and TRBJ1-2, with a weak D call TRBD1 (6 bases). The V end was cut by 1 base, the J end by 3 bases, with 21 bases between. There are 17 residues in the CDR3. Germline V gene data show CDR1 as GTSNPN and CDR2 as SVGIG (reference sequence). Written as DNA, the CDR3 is TGTGCCTGGAGTGCGACTAAGACCCTTCAGGGGTACTATGGCTACACCTTC. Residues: CAWSATKTLQGYYGYTF.

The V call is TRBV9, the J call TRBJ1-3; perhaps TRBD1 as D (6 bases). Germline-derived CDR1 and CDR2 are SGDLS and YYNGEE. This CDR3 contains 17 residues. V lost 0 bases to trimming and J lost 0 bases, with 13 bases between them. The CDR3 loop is CASSVDPGQTSGNTIYF. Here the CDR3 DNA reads TGTGCCAGCAGCGTAGACCCCGGACAGACCTCTGGAAACACCATATATTTT.

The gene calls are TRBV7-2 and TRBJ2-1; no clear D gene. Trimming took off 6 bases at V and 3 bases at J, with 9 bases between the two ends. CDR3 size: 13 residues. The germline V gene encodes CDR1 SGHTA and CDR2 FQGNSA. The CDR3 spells CASSFSVYNEQFF. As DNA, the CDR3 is TGTGCCAGCAGTTTCTCAGTCTACAATGAGCAGTTCTTC.

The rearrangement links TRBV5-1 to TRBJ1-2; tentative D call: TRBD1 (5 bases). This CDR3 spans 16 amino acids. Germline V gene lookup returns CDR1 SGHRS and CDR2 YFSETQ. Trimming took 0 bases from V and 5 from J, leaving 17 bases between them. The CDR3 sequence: CASSLEAGPHLYGYTF. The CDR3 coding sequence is TGCGCCAGCAGCTTGGAGGCAGGGCCTCACCTTTATGGCTACACCTTC.

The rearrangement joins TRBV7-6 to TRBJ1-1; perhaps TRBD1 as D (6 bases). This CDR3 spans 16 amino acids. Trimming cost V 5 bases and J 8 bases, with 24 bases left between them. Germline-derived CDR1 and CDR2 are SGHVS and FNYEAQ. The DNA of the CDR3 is TGTGCCAGCAGCCACGCTTCTGACAGGCTAGAAACAGAAGCTTTCTTT. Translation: CASSHASDRLETEAFF.

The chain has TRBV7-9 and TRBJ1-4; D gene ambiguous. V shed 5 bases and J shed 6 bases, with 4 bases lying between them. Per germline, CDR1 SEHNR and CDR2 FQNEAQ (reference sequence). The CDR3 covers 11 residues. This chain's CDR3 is CASSQYEKLFF. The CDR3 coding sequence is TGTGCCAGCAGCCAATATGAAAAACTGTTTTTT.

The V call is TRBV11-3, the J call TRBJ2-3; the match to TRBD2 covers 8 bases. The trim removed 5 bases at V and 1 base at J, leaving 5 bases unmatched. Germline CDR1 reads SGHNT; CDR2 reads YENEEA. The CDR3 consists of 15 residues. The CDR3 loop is CASSLTGLGTDTQYF. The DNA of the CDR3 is TGTGCCAGCAGCCTGACGGGACTAGGCACAGATACGCAGTATTTT.

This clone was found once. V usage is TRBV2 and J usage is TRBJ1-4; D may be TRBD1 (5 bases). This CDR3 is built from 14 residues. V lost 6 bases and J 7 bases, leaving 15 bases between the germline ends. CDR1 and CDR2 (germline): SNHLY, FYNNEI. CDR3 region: CASSSSGNREKLFF. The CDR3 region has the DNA TGTGCCAGCAGCTCCTCAGGGAATCGTGAAAAACTGTTTTTT.

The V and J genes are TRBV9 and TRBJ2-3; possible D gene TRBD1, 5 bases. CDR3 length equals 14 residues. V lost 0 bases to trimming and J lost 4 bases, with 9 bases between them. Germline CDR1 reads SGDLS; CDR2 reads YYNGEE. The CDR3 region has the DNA TGTGCCAGCAGCGTAGTAGGGGCGGCAGATACGCAGTATTTT. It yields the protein CASSVVGAADTQYF.

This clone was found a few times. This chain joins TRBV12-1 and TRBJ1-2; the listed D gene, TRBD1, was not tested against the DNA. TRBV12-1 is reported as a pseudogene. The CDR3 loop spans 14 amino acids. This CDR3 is CASSLGTGTYGYTF. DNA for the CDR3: TGTGCCAGCAGCTTAGGAACAGGGACCTATGGCTACACCTTC.

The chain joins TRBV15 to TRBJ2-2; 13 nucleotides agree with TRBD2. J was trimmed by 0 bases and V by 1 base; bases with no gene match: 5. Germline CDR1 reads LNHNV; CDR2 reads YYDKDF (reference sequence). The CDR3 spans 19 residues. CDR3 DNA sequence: TGTGCCACCAGCAGAGGACTAGCGGGGGGCCCCTCGAACACCGGGGAGCTGTTTTTT. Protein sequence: CATSRGLAGGPSNTGELFF.

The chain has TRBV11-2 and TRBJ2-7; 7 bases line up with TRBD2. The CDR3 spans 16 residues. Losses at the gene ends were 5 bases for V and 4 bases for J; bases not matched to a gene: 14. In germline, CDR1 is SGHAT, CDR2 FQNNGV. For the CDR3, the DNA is TGTGCCAGCAGCGTAAATTTTGCGGGGGTCTTGTACGAGCAGTACGTC. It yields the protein CASSVNFAGVLYEQYV.

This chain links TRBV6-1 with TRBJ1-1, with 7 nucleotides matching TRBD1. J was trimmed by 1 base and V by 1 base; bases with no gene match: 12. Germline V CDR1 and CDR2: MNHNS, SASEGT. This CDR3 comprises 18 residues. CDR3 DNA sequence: TGTGCCAGCAGTGAAGATGTGGAAGGCAGGGGGAGGAACACTGAAGCTTTCTTT. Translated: CASSEDVEGRGRNTEAFF.

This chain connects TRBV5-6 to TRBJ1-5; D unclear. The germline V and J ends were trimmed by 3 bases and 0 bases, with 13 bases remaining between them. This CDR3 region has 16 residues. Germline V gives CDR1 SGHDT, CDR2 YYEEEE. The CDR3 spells CASSSRRGNSNQPQHF. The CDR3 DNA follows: TGTGCCAGCAGCTCCCGACGGGGAAATAGCAATCAGCCCCAGCATTTT. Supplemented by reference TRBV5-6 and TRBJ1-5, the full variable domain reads DAGVTQSPTHLIKTRGQQVTLRCSPKSGHDTVSWYQQALGQGPQFIFQYYEEEERQRGNFPDRFSGHQFPNYSSELNVNALLLGDSALYLCASSSRRGNSNQPQHFGDGTRLSIL.

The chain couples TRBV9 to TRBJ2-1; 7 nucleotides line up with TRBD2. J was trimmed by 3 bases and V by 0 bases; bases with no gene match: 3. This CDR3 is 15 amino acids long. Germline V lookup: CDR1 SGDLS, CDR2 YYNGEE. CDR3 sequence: CASSVGVAGYNEQFF. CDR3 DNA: TGTGCCAGCAGCGTAGGGGTAGCGGGCTACAATGAGCAGTTCTTC.

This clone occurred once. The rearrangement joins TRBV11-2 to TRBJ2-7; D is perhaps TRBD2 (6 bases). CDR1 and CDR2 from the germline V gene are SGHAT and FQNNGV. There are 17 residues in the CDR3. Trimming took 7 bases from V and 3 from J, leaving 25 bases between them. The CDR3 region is CASNPELAARNYYEQYF. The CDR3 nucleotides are TGTGCCAGCAACCCTGAGTTAGCGGCACGAAATTACTACGAGCAGTACTTC.

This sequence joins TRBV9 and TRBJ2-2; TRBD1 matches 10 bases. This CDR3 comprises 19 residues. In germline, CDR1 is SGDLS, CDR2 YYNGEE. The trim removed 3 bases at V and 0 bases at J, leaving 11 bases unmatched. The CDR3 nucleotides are TGTGCCAGCAGCGCACCGGGACAGGGGTCTTACTCGAACACCGGGGAGCTGTTTTTT. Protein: CASSAPGQGSYSNTGELFF.

CDR3 amino acids: CASSKSPVRVKRSYEQYV. Here the CDR3 DNA reads TGTGCCAGCAGCAAATCTCCGGTCAGGGTTAAGAGGTCCTACGAGCAGTACGTC. The chain carries TRBV21-1 and TRBJ2-7; TRBD1 is the table's D call and was not checked against the DNA. TRBV21-1 constitutes a pseudogene. This CDR3 has 18 amino acids.

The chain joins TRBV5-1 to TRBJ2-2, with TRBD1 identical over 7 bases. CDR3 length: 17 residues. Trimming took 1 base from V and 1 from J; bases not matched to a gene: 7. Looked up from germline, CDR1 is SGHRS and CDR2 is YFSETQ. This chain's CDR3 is CASSLSTGSVNTGELFF. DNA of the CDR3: TGCGCCAGCAGCTTGTCGACAGGGTCGGTGAACACCGGGGAGCTGTTTTTT.

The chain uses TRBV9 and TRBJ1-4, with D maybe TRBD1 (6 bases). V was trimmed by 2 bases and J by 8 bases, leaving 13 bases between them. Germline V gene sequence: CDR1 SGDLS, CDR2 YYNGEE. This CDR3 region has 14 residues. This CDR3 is CASSVDPRGEKLFF. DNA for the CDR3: TGTGCCAGCAGCGTCGACCCGAGGGGGGAAAAACTGTTTTTT.

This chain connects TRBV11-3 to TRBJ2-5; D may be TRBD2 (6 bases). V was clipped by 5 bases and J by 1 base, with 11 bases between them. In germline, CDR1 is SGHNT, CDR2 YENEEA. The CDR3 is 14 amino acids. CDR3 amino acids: CASSHVGGQETQYF. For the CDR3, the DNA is TGTGCCAGCAGCCACGTCGGGGGCCAAGAGACCCAGTACTTC.

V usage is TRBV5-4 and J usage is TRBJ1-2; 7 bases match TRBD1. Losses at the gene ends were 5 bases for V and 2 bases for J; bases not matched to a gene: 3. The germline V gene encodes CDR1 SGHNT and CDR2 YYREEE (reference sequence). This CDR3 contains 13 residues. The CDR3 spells CASRLQGNYGYTF. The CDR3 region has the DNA TGTGCCAGCAGACTACAGGGGAACTATGGCTACACCTTC.

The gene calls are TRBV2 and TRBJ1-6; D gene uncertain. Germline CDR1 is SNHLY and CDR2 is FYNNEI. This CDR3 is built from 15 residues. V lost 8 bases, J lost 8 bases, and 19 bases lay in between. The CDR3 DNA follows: TGTGCCAGCGTGAAAACTCTGGCCCAGGATTCACCCCTCCACTTT. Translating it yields CASVKTLAQDSPLHF.

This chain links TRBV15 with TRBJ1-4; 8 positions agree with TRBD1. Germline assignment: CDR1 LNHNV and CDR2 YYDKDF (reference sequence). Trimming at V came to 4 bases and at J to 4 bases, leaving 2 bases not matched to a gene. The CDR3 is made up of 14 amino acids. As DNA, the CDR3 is TGTGCCACCAGCATAGACAGGGGTAATGAAAAACTGTTTTTT. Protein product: CATSIDRGNEKLFF.

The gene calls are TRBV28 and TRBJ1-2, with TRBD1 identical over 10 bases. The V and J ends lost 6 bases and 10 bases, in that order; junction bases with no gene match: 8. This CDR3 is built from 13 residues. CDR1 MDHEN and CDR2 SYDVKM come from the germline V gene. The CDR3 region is CASSLTGQGVYTF. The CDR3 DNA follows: TGTGCCAGCAGCCTAACTGGACAGGGGGTCTACACCTTC.